This T cell receptor beta chain derives from a study of graft-versus-host responses after intestinal transplantation. At the level of the study: Among the recipients, transplants were multivisceral, liver-intestinal, or isolated intestinal.

In the case of this clone: Its antigen is undetermined.

Profiling relied on immunoSEQ multiplex PCR, and the TCRdb table lists in-frame clones only, not all of them. The table shows 23,000 or so clones, with more than 80% occurring only once. Study-wide points: GvH clones surfaced in recipient marrow, some emerging earlier in ileum or blood.

Per the germline V gene, CDR1 is SGHKS and CDR2 is YYEKEE (reference sequence). The CDR3 is 14 amino acids. V lost 7 bases, J lost 2 bases, and 6 bases stayed unmatched. This receptor was taken from a human patient who received an intestinal transplant, so some T cells may come from the graft donor. The sample consisted of PBMCs, taken 18 days after transplant. The chain is built from TRBV5-5 and TRBJ1-5; 7 bases map to TRBD1. The CDR3 DNA reads TGTGCCAGCCAGGGGGGGGACCGCAATCAGCCCCAGCATTTT. Its protein is CASQGGDRNQPQHF.